This TCR beta chain was identified in a study of control samples from healthy donors and cancer patients. This CDR3 comprises 14 residues. The germline CDR1 and CDR2 sequences are LNHNV and YYDKDF (reference sequence). Deletions cut 0 bases from V and 5 bases from J, with 10 bases between. TCRdb's copy holds only in-frame clones and misses some; the assay was immunoSEQ multiplex PCR. The sample yields 82,000 or so clones, around 94% seen once. This clonotype was obtained from a woman aged 18-29 years in good health. The V gene is TRBV15, the J gene TRBJ1-1; TRBD1 is a possible D gene (5 bases). The sequenced material came from blood. The CDR3 spells CATSRDFAGTEAFF. The CDR3 DNA follows: TGTGCCACCAGCAGAGATTTTGCAGGGACTGAAGCTTTCTTT.